This T cell receptor (beta chain) was sequenced during a study of blood T cell repertoires in COVID-19. The CDR3 has 16 amino acids. Germline V CDR1 and CDR2: LNHDA, SQIVND (reference sequence). The V segment lost 3 bases and the J segment 0 bases; nucleotides outside the gene matches: 5. Clones were sequenced by immunoSEQ multiplex PCR, and TCRdb holds only the in-frame ones, with some missing. This table has fewer than 200,000 clones, around 74% appearing once. This sequence originates from a woman at least 80 years old with acute or convalescent COVID-19. The chain joins TRBV19 to TRBJ1-1; TRBD1 agrees at 9 bases. Sequencing was done on a sample of peripheral blood. The CDR3 DNA reads as TGTGCCAGTAGTATGACAGGGGGGACCGTGAACACTGAAGCTTTCTTT. It specifies CASSMTGGTVNTEAFF.